This TCR beta chain was profiled in a study of blood T cell repertoires in COVID-19. Study details: The origin of the acute and convalescent COVID-19 samples was the United States, Italy and Spain.

TCRdb's copy holds only in-frame clones and misses some; the assay was immunoSEQ multiplex PCR. The repertoire holds tens of thousands of clones, with approximately 88% as singletons. Seattle patients were enrolled while actively infected and followed longitudinally. This clonotype was sampled from a man aged 60 to 69 with COVID-19, enrolled during active disease. The sequencing input was peripheral blood.

As DNA, the CDR3 is TGTGCCAGCAGTGTCGAGACTAGCTTCACAGATACGCAGTATTTT. It yields the protein CASSVETSFTDTQYF. This chain uses TRBV2 with TRBJ2-3; TRBD2 matches at 7 bases. Germline-derived CDR1 and CDR2 are SNHLY and FYNNEI. The V segment lost 4 bases and the J segment 2 bases; nucleotides outside the gene matches: 6. This CDR3 has 15 amino acids.